The present TCR beta chain was sequenced within a study of CD8 T cells in Susac syndrome. Sequencing of TCR beta was undertaken in CD8+ and CD4+ T cells derived from blood. Healthy donors acted as controls, with matching for age and sex. The TEMRA cells underwent FACS enrichment, while the CD8+ and CD4+ T cells underwent negative isolation. Random hexamers primed reverse transcription of about 0.5 to 1 ug RNA. TCR beta CDR3 was amplified by immunoSEQ covering 54 Vbeta and 13 Jbeta. TCRdb re-analysed the immunoSEQ multiplex PCR reads in MiXCR, keeping a single row per CDR3 protein. The table lists about 21,000 distinct CDR3 sequences, 85% to 95% of them singletons, with 0.25% to 0.3% in the top ten. CDR3 length equals 14 residues. With 4 bases clipped from V and 4 bases from J, the junction kept 2 bases outside the gene matches. Looked up from germline, CDR1 is SNHLY and CDR2 is FYNNEI.

Sequenced sample: CD8+ T cells from PBMCs. The TCR sequence derives from a human donor in good health. This chain joins TRBV2 and TRBJ2-1, with 9 nucleotides matching TRBD1. CDR3 loop: CASSGGQGYNEQFF. CDR3 bases: TGTGCCAGCAGTGGGGGACAGGGATACAATGAGCAGTTCTTC.